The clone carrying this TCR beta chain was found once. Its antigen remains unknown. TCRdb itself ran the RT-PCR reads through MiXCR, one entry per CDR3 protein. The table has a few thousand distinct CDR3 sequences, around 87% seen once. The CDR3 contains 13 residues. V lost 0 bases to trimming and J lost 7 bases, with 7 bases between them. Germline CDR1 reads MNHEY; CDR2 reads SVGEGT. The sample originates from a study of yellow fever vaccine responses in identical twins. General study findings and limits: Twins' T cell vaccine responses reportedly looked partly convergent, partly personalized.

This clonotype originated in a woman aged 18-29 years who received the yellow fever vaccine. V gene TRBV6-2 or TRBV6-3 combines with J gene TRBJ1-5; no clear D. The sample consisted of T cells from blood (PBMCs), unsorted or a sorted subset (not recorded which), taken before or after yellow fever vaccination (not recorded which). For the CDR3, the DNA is TGTGCCAGCAGTTACTCGAGGTTGCAGCCCCAGCATTTT. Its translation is CASSYSRLQPQHF.